Here is one T cell receptor beta chain with its context. The antigen remains unidentified. This sample stems from a study of molecular identifiers for immune sequencing clone quantification. Study-wide points: Sizes of clones that are highly expanded could be underestimated (if identical TCR molecules share a barcode).

Generation of bulk TCR libraries relied on previously described methods and listed TCR primers. TCRdb fed the PCR reads into MiXCR, producing one record per CDR3 protein. The data hold about half a million distinct CDR3 sequences, with roughly 25% observed a single time. The receptor was isolated from a human donor in good health. Some libraries in this study had Jurkat cell RNA spiked in. Sequencing was carried out using naive CD8+ T cells from blood, with Jurkat cell RNA spiked in. Subset here: FACS-sorted CD8+CD4-CCR7+CD45RA+ naive T cells.

The chain's CDR3 is CATSDPTGGSSYNEQFF. The DNA for the CDR3 is TGTGCCACCAGTGACCCCACAGGGGGGAGCTCCTACAATGAGCAGTTCTTC. The rearrangement uses TRBV24-1 and TRBJ2-1; 8 positions match TRBD1. Losses at the gene ends were 4 bases for V and 0 bases for J; bases not matched to a gene: 7. Germline values: CDR1 KGHDR, CDR2 SFDVKD. The length of the CDR3 is 17 residues.